This T cell receptor beta chain was sequenced during a study of molecular identifiers for immune sequencing clone quantification. Across the whole study: Replicate experiments took RNA from roughly 20,000 or 100,000 naive CD8 cells, divided it five ways and sequenced four.

Methods described previously, with TCR primers listed, were used for bulk TCR libraries. From the PCR reads, TCRdb called clonotypes with MiXCR, one entry per CDR3 protein. This table holds just over 95,000 distinct CDR3 sequences, around 24% found once. Study-wide points: Clones of above 20 RNA copies carried over 99% of effector molecules; in naive cells they carried under 1%. Clone sizes could be underestimated for highly expanded clones when identical TCR molecules share a barcode.

This clonotype occurred once. Its antigen is not identified. Since a much larger clone is just one base distant, this may be a read error. This CDR3 region has 16 residues. Looked up from germline, CDR1 is DFQATT and CDR2 is SNEGSKA (reference sequence). This receptor was taken from a human donor in good health. Some libraries in this study had Jurkat cell RNA spiked in. V gene TRBV20-1 combines with J gene TRBJ2-1; unclear D gene. Sequenced sample: naive CD8+ T cells from blood, with Jurkat cell RNA spiked in. The sample's subset: FACS-sorted CD8+CD4-CCR7+CD45RA+ naive T cells. CDR3 bases: TGCAGTGCTAGAGATTCGGTGGCAGCAACCTACAATGGGCAGTTCTTC. This sequence encodes CSARDSVAATYNGQFF.